These T cell receptor beta chains were read from a single sample in a study of shared clonotypes between healthy human individuals. Clones were sequenced by immunoSEQ multiplex PCR, and TCRdb holds only the in-frame ones, with some missing. The data show millions of clones, about 95% seen once. The sequenced sample was naive CD8+ T cells sorted from blood. These receptors were collected from a man in his late teens or twenties in good health. The CDR3 runs from the conserved cysteine through the conserved F or W. D genes are given only for firm matches. Expanded clones are given a class, and other clones once, few, many or no size at all.

J gene,V gene,D gene,clone size,CDR3 protein,CDR3 DNA
TRBJ1-2,TRBV4-1,-,once,CASSHFGGGDGYTF,TGCGCCAGCAGCCATTTCGGTGGGGGCGATGGCTACACCTTC
TRBJ2-7,TRBV15,-,-,CATSISGEHEQYF,TGTGCCACCAGCATATCGGGGGAACACGAGCAGTACTTC
TRBJ2-3,TRBV7-2,TRBD2,-,CASSLLLAGADTQYF,TGTGCCAGCAGCTTACTACTAGCGGGCGCAGATACGCAGTATTTT
TRBJ2-5,TRBV11-2,TRBD1,once,CASSLDWGQMETQYF,TGTGCCAGCAGCTTAGATTGGGGACAGATGGAGACCCAGTACTTC
TRBJ2-7,TRBV10-3,TRBD1,-,CAISRPGQGAHEQYF,TGTGCCATCAGCCGGCCGGGACAGGGGGCCCACGAGCAGTACTTC
TRBJ2-2,TRBV5-4,TRBD2,-,CASSRLAGANTGELFF,TGTGCCAGCAGTCGTTTAGCGGGAGCGAACACCGGGGAGCTGTTTTTT
TRBJ2-3,TRBV13,-,-,CASSAETSPSTDTQYF,TGTGCCAGCAGCGCAGAGACTTCCCCTAGCACAGATACGCAGTATTTT
TRBJ2-1,TRBV6-1,TRBD1,-,CASSEAPGGQGYNEQFF,TGTGCCAGCAGTGAAGCCCCGGGGGGACAGGGTTACAATGAGCAGTTCTTC
TRBJ1-2,TRBV12-5,-,-,CASGPNLAYGYTF,TGTGCTAGTGGTCCGAACCTTGCCTATGGCTACACCTTC
TRBJ2-5,TRBV9,TRBD1,-,CASSPLQGEGVQETQYF,TGTGCCAGCAGCCCCTTACAGGGGGAAGGGGTCCAAGAGACCCAGTACTTC
TRBJ2-1,TRBV15,TRBD1,-,CATGVGQGLLGSYNEQFF,TGTGCCACCGGGGTGGGACAGGGGCTCTTGGGCTCCTACAATGAGCAGTTCTTC
TRBJ2-7,TRBV19,-,-,CASSITGSYNEQYF,TGTGCCAGTAGTATCACCGGGTCCTACAACGAGCAGTACTTC
TRBJ1-2,TRBV11-2,-,-,CASSLSGAYGYTF,TGTGCCAGCAGCTTATCAGGGGCCTATGGCTACACCTTC
TRBJ2-1,TRBV4-3,-,-,CASSQADNEQFF,TGCGCCAGCAGCCAAGCGGACAATGAGCAGTTCTTC
TRBJ2-5,TRBV2,-,-,CASRRGETQYF,TGTGCCAGCAGGAGGGGTGAGACCCAGTACTTC
TRBJ1-5,TRBV5-1,-,-,CASSWEGTILQPQHF,TGCGCCAGCAGCTGGGAGGGGACAATTCTTCAGCCCCAGCATTTT
TRBJ1-3,TRBV9,-,few,CASSGPGISGNTIYF,TGTGCCAGCAGCGGACCAGGGATCTCTGGAAACACCATATATTTT
TRBJ1-1,TRBV2,-,once,CASTDGGGRGNTEAFF,TGTGCCAGCACCGACGGAGGGGGACGGGGGAACACTGAAGCTTTCTTT
TRBJ2-7,TRBV19,TRBD2,-,CASSPVAGSESWGSNEQYF,TGTGCCAGTAGTCCGGTAGCGGGATCGGAATCCTGGGGATCTAACGAGCAGTACTTC
TRBJ2-7,TRBV10-2,TRBD2,-,CASSEQLAGDEQYF,TGCGCCAGCAGTGAGCAACTAGCGGGAGACGAGCAGTACTTC
TRBJ2-7,TRBV14,-,-,CASSRSRDEQYF,TGTGCCAGCAGCCGGTCTCGGGACGAGCAGTACTTC
TRBJ2-4,TRBV2,-,-,CASIFDGIAKNIQYF,TGTGCCAGCATCTTCGACGGGATAGCCAAAAACATTCAGTACTTC
TRBJ1-6,TRBV9,-,-,CASSQQGSPLHF,TGTGCCAGCAGCCAACAGGGTTCACCCCTCCACTTT
TRBJ2-7,TRBV27,-,once,CASSFGASLTGEQYF,TGTGCCAGCAGTTTTGGGGCCAGTTTAACCGGCGAGCAGTACTTC
TRBJ2-5,TRBV5-8,-,-,CASSFWEGIYF,TGTGCCAGCAGCTTTTGGGAAGGGATCTACTTC
TRBJ1-2,TRBV2,-,-,CASSDPGDRINYGYTF,TGTGCCAGCAGTGACCCGGGGGACCGAATTAACTATGGCTACACCTTC